The 24 T cell receptor beta chains below all came from one sample that was sequenced in a study of cytomegalovirus exposure and HLA in healthy donors (dated by TCRdb to the late 2010s). The library was obtained by the immunoSEQ multiplex PCR assay. TCRdb holds this immuneACCESS table with in-frame rearrangements only. Some clones are missing; in checked studies, unresolved V genes explain under half, and the rest has no known cause. For this sample there are 200,000 or so clones; roughly 80% appear just once. The top ten constitute roughly 7.5% of the sample. Material: PBMCs. These receptors were taken from a man between 18 and 29 years old in good health and CMV-seropositive.

This sequence joins TRBV7-9 and TRBJ2-1, with 8 bases fitting TRBD2. Looked up from germline, CDR1 is SEHNR and CDR2 is FQNEAQ (reference sequence). Unmatched junction bases numbered 2, after V lost 4 bases and J lost 9 bases. This CDR3 contains 12 residues. CDR3 DNA sequence: TGTGCCAGCAGCTCACTAGCGGCTGAGCAGTTCTTC. Translated: CASSSLAAEQFF.

The rearrangement uses TRBV7-2 and TRBJ2-7; a possible D gene is TRBD1 (7 bases). V was shortened by 5 bases and J by 2 bases, with 16 bases between the two germline ends. This CDR3 comprises 15 residues. CDR1 SGHTA and CDR2 FQGNSA come from the germline V gene. The CDR3 sequence is CASSPAGTDTYEQYF. The CDR3 DNA is TGTGCCAGCAGCCCGGCGGGGACAGACACCTACGAGCAGTACTTC.

The sample holds one count of this clone. This rearrangement joins TRBV4-2 to TRBJ2-7, with 7 positions matching TRBD2. The CDR3 is 16 amino acids. The V gene's germline CDR1 is LGHNA and CDR2 YNFKEQ. V lost 0 bases to trimming and J lost 2 bases; unmatched junction nucleotides: 7. CDR3 DNA: TGTGCCAGCAGCCAAGAATCCCGGGAGGTTCCCTACGAGCAGTACTTC. Its protein product is CASSQESREVPYEQYF.

A word on this clone: The sample carries other DNA sequences with the same CDR3. V and J are TRBV30 and TRBJ1-1; a possible D gene is TRBD1 (5 bases). The CDR3 sequence is 11 residues long. Germline lookup yields CDR1 GTSNPN and CDR2 SVGIG (reference sequence). V was clipped by 2 bases and J by 8 bases, with 9 bases between them. Here the CDR3 DNA reads TGTGCCTGGAGTCGGGGGACGGAAGCTTTCTTT. Its translation is CAWSRGTEAFF.

V usage is TRBV27 and J usage is TRBJ2-7; 8 nucleotides match TRBD2. With V trimmed by 4 bases and J by 1 base, 9 bases remained unmatched. Per germline, CDR1 MNHEY and CDR2 SMNVEV (reference sequence). The CDR3 sequence is 16 residues long. As DNA, the CDR3 is TGTGCCAGCAGTTCAATCCGACTAGCGACGTCCTACGAGCAGTACTTC. Protein product: CASSSIRLATSYEQYF.

The chain has TRBV27 and TRBJ2-3, with D perhaps matching TRBD1 (7 bases). The V and J ends lost 1 base and 2 bases respectively, with 16 bases between them. Germline V gene sequence: CDR1 MNHEY, CDR2 SMNVEV (reference sequence). This CDR3 spans 17 amino acids. CDR3: CASSLWGDSSNTDTQYF. The CDR3 DNA reads as TGTGCCAGCAGTTTATGGGGGGACAGCTCAAACACAGATACGCAGTATTTT.

As DNA, the CDR3 is TGTGCCAGCAGCGTCCAGGGTTCTCCTAATGAAAAACTGTTTTTT. As protein: CASSVQGSPNEKLFF. The chain recombines TRBV9 with TRBJ1-4; weak D call: TRBD1 (5 bases). This CDR3 spans 15 amino acids. Germline CDR1 SGDLS, CDR2 YYNGEE. Trimming removed 2 bases at V and 3 bases at J, with 11 bases between.

This clone was seen a single time. This chain joins TRBV9 and TRBJ2-5; D is possibly TRBD2 (5 bases). The germline V gene encodes CDR1 SGDLS and CDR2 YYNGEE. With 4 bases removed from V and 1 base from J, the gap between germline ends came to 17 bases. This CDR3 is built from 16 residues. The CDR3 coding sequence is TGTGCCAGCAGCCCGGGATCTACACGGGTCCAAGAGACCCAGTACTTC. Its translation is CASSPGSTRVQETQYF.

This chain links TRBV11-2 with TRBJ2-7; maybe TRBD2 (6 bases). The germline V gene encodes CDR1 SGHAT and CDR2 FQNNGV. The V gene lost 5 bases and the J gene lost 3 bases, with 11 bases spanning the gap. The CDR3 has 13 residues. DNA for the CDR3: TGTGCCAGCAGCCGAACTAGCAACTACGAGCAGTACTTC. Its translation: CASSRTSNYEQYF.

The J gene is TRBJ2-5, the V gene TRBV2; D unclear. The CDR3 extends over 13 amino acids. Looked up from germline, CDR1 is SNHLY and CDR2 is FYNNEI. Trimming took off 2 bases at V and 0 bases at J, with 4 bases between the two ends. The CDR3 loop is CASSEPYQETQYF. CDR3 nucleotides: TGTGCCAGCAGTGAACCGTACCAAGAGACCCAGTACTTC.

This rearrangement joins TRBV7-3 to TRBJ2-7; TRBD1 matches 7 bases. Trimming at V came to 2 bases and at J to 5 bases, leaving 9 bases not matched to a gene. Germline V gene sequence: CDR1 SGHTA, CDR2 FQGTGA. The CDR3 loop spans 15 amino acids. As DNA, the CDR3 is TGTGCCAGCAGCTTAGGGGGACAGCCGGTGGACGAGCAGTACTTC. This codes for CASSLGGQPVDEQYF. Looking up the rest from reference TRBV7-3 and TRBJ2-7 gives the full variable domain: GAGVSQTPSNKVTEKGKYVELRCDPISGHTALYWYRQSLGQGPEFLIYFQGTGAADDSGLPNDRFFAVRPEGSVSTLKIQRTERGDSAVYLCASSLGGQPVDEQYFGPGTRLTVT.

The rearrangement joins TRBV6-1 to TRBJ2-1; 12 bases fit TRBD2. V lost 10 bases to trimming and J lost 7 bases; unmatched junction nucleotides: 8. CDR1 and CDR2 from the germline V gene are MNHNS and SASEGT. The CDR3 is 14 amino acids. Written as DNA, the CDR3 is TGTGCCACCCTTCTAGCGGGAGGGGTAAATGAGCAGTTCTTC. It specifies CATLLAGGVNEQFF.

The genes are TRBV29-1 and TRBJ2-7; 10 bases agree with TRBD1. The CDR3 contains 13 residues. The V and J ends lost 7 bases and 4 bases, in that order; junction bases with no gene match: 7. Germline-derived CDR1 and CDR2 are SQVTM and ANQGSEA. CDR3 nucleotides: TGCAGCGGCGCAGACAGGGGGCTATACGAGCAGTACTTC. Protein product: CSGADRGLYEQYF.

The V and J genes are TRBV28 and TRBJ2-5; possible D gene TRBD2, 6 bases. Germline assignment: CDR1 MDHEN and CDR2 SYDVKM. The ends were cut back, 7 bases at V and 12 bases at J, with 21 bases in the middle. This CDR3 contains 13 residues. CDR3 region: CASTSGEPSLKYF. The CDR3 coding sequence is TGTGCCAGCACCTCGGGGGAGCCCTCCCTAAAGTACTTC.

The chain uses TRBV6-5 and TRBJ1-4; TRBD1 might be the D (6 bases). Trimming took off 5 bases at V and 8 bases at J, with 18 bases between the two ends. The CDR3 runs 15 residues. Germline CDR1 MNHEY, CDR2 SVGAGI. This CDR3 is CASSIGGGPREKLFF. As DNA, the CDR3 is TGTGCCAGCAGTATCGGGGGGGGCCCGAGAGAAAAACTGTTTTTT.

This chain's CDR3 is CATSRVRGSTEAFF. The CDR3 coding sequence is TGTGCCACCAGCAGAGTTCGGGGGAGCACTGAAGCTTTCTTT. This chain connects TRBV15 to TRBJ1-1; weak D call: TRBD1 (5 bases). The CDR3 extends over 14 amino acids. CDR1 is LNHNV, CDR2 YYDKDF, per germline (reference sequence). Trimming cost V 1 base and J 4 bases, with 10 bases left between them. Full variable domain (rest looked up from reference TRBV15 and TRBJ1-1): DAMVIQNPRYQVTQFGKPVTLSCSQTLNHNVMYWYQQKSSQAPKLLFHYYDKDFNNEADTPDNFQSRRPNTSFCFLDIRSPGLGDTAMYLCATSRVRGSTEAFFGQGTRLTVV.

The CDR3 DNA is TGTGCCAGCAGCCTCGACAGGGGTGGATTGGGGGAGCAGTACTTC. It encodes CASSLDRGGLGEQYF. This sequence joins TRBV28 and TRBJ2-7; TRBD1 matches 8 bases. The CDR3 totals 15 residues. The germline V gene encodes CDR1 MDHEN and CDR2 SYDVKM. V shed 6 bases and J 7 bases; nucleotides not matched to a gene: 14.

The chain uses TRBV11-2 and TRBJ1-3; D not resolved. This CDR3 has 14 residues. Germline V gives CDR1 SGHAT, CDR2 FQNNGV. V lost 8 bases and J lost 4, with 15 bases in between. The CDR3 DNA reads as TGTGCCAGCGTACGCGTGGAGGACGGAAACACCATATATTTT. Its translation is CASVRVEDGNTIYF.

This clone came up once. The chain couples TRBV6-5 to TRBJ2-7, with 7 bases aligning to TRBD2. The CDR3 contains 12 residues. Germline assignment: CDR1 MNHEY and CDR2 SVGAGI. V gave up 2 bases and J gave up 9 bases; unmatched junction bases: 4. The CDR3 loop is CASSYLGGSQYF. The CDR3, as DNA: TGTGCCAGCAGTTACCTGGGGGGGTCGCAGTACTTC.

The V gene is TRBV27, the J gene TRBJ1-2; 10 nucleotides match TRBD1. V was pared by 7 bases and J by 8 bases, with 10 bases of the junction left unmatched. Germline V gene sequence: CDR1 MNHEY, CDR2 SMNVEV (reference sequence). This CDR3 contains 14 residues. CDR3 sequence reads: CASNRQGAPDGYTF. The CDR3 coding sequence is TGTGCCAGCAATAGACAGGGGGCCCCTGACGGCTACACCTTC.

The chain employs TRBV7-7 and TRBJ2-1, with a tentative D call TRBD1 (7 bases). CDR1 and CDR2 (germline): SSHAT, FNYEAQ (reference sequence). Trimming took 5 bases from V and 4 from J, leaving 15 bases between them. This CDR3 is 15 amino acids long. CDR3 in DNA: TGTGCCAGCAGCCCTCGGGGGACAGCATACAATGAGCAGTTCTTC. Translated, it gives CASSPRGTAYNEQFF.

The chain has TRBV6-5 and TRBJ1-5; no reliable D call. The CDR3 is 14 residues long. The ends were cut back, 5 bases at V and 11 bases at J, with 19 bases in the middle. CDR1 MNHEY and CDR2 SVGAGI come from the germline V gene. The CDR3 coding sequence is TGTGCCAGCAGTAACCCGAGCCCTGCTGCGGCCCAGCATTTT. Protein: CASSNPSPAAAQHF.

J is TRBJ2-2 and V is TRBV6-1; a weak D match, TRBD1 (7 bases). The CDR3 has 16 residues. The V end lost 3 bases, the J end lost 7 bases, and 18 bases lay between the germline ends. Germline values: CDR1 MNHNS, CDR2 SASEGT. The CDR3 nucleotides are TGTGCCAGCAGTGACCGGGACAGTCCGGGGGTCGGGGAGCTGTTTTTT. It is translated as CASSDRDSPGVGELFF.

This chain joins TRBV25-1 and TRBJ2-1, with TRBD2 as a possible D gene (5 bases). CDR1 and CDR2 from the germline V gene are MGHDK and SYGVNS. CDR3 length equals 15 residues. V lost 5 bases and J 9 bases, leaving 20 bases between the germline ends. CDR3 DNA: TGTGCCAGCAGTCCGAGCGGACTTGCCCGCGGTGAGCAGTTCTTC. Amino acid sequence: CASSPSGLARGEQFF.